The 19 T cell receptor beta chains below all came from one sample that was sequenced in a study of blood T cell repertoires in COVID-19. Some clones are missing from TCRdb's copy, which holds only in-frame ones; the method was immunoSEQ multiplex PCR. Of tens of thousands of clones in the sample, roughly 89% were seen once. The sequenced material came from peripheral blood. All receptors come from a woman aged 50 to 60 with acute or convalescent COVID-19.

J is TRBJ2-3 and V is TRBV21-1; TRBD1 was called by the table and not checked on the DNA. TRBV21-1 is a known pseudogene. CDR3 length: 14 residues. CDR3 nucleotides: TGTGCCAGCAGCAATGGGCCCCTCACAGATACGCAGTATTTT. This encodes CASSNGPLTDTQYF.

The V call is TRBV6-5, the J call TRBJ2-7, with no clear D. V dropped 6 bases and J dropped 3 bases, with 6 bases sitting between them. The V gene's germline CDR1 is MNHEY and CDR2 SVGAGI. The CDR3 runs to 11 residues. Here the CDR3 reads CASRTNYEQYF. The CDR3 nucleotides are TGTGCCAGCAGGACAAACTACGAGCAGTACTTC.

This rearrangement joins TRBV7-2 to TRBJ1-2; D perhaps matches TRBD1 (6 bases). Germline CDR1 SGHTA, CDR2 FQGNSA. V gave up 5 bases and J gave up 8 bases, with 15 bases separating them. The CDR3 length is 13 residues. This CDR3 is CASSPSRGGGYTF. CDR3 coding DNA: TGTGCCAGCAGCCCATCCAGGGGTGGAGGCTACACCTTC.

J is TRBJ1-2 and V is TRBV19, with 9 bases identical to TRBD1. CDR1 is LNHDA and CDR2 is SQIVND in the germline V gene (reference sequence). The CDR3 loop spans 17 amino acids. The J segment lost 4 bases and the V segment lost 3 bases, leaving 12 bases of the junction unmatched. The CDR3 region is CASSMAGTGTLRYGYTF. The CDR3, as DNA: TGTGCCAGTAGTATGGCCGGGACAGGGACCCTTCGCTATGGCTACACCTTC.

The V gene is TRBV7-2, the J gene TRBJ1-2, with TRBD1 identical over 7 bases. The CDR3 is 13 residues long. Trimming cost V 1 base and J 6 bases; bases outside gene matches: 2. Per germline, CDR1 SGHTA and CDR2 FQGNSA. CDR3 DNA sequence: TGTGCCAGCAGCTTAGGAACAGGGGATGGCTACACCTTC. Translating it yields CASSLGTGDGYTF.

V gene TRBV14 combines with J gene TRBJ1-1; no clear D. Trimming left V 3 bases short and J 7 bases short, with 12 bases between. Germline CDR1 SGHDN, CDR2 FVKESK. The CDR3 loop spans 13 amino acids. The CDR3, as DNA: TGTGCCAGCAGCCAGGCAGCGTTGGGTGAAGCTTTCTTT. Translation gives CASSQAALGEAFF. Drawing the rest from reference TRBV14 and TRBJ1-1, the complete variable domain is EAGVTQFPSHSVIEKGQTVTLRCDPISGHDNLYWYRRVMGKEIKFLLHFVKESKQDESGMPNNRFLAERTGGTYSTLKVQPAELEDSGVYFCASSQAALGEAFFGQGTRLTVV.

The chain uses TRBV7-2 and TRBJ1-1, with D unclear. CDR3 length equals 15 residues. The V and J ends lost 1 base and 1 base respectively, with 10 bases between them. Germline lookup yields CDR1 SGHTA and CDR2 FQGNSA. The CDR3, as DNA: TGTGCCAGCAGCTTAGTCTCCGGTGGGAACACTGAAGCTTTCTTT. This gives the protein CASSLVSGGNTEAFF.

This chain connects TRBV6-4 to TRBJ1-2; D gene unclear. This CDR3 is 13 amino acids long. Trimming removed 6 bases at V and 1 base at J, with 9 bases between. Germline V gene lookup returns CDR1 MRHNA and CDR2 SNTAGT. The CDR3 region has the DNA TGTGCCAGCAGCCCCGGGTTTAACTATGGCTACACCTTC. It is translated as CASSPGFNYGYTF.

This chain's CDR3 is CASTPGPGDMSPLHF. CDR3 coding DNA: TGCGCCAGCACCCCAGGGCCAGGGGACATGTCACCCCTCCACTTT. The gene calls are TRBV4-1 and TRBJ1-6, with a possible D match to TRBD1 (6 bases). Germline loops: CDR1 MGHRA, CDR2 YSYEKL. The CDR3 is 15 amino acids. V shed 7 bases and J shed 10 bases, with 20 bases lying between them.

The genes are TRBV14 and TRBJ2-7; D is ambiguous. The CDR3 has 13 residues. Germline CDR1 SGHDN, CDR2 FVKESK. Trimming removed 4 bases at V and 2 bases at J, with 9 bases between. CDR3 amino acids: CASSRQSTYEQYF. Here the CDR3 DNA reads TGTGCCAGCAGCCGCCAGTCGACCTACGAGCAGTACTTC.

The chain couples TRBV19 to TRBJ2-7; 10 nucleotides match TRBD1. Germline trimming cut 4 bases from V and 3 bases from J; bases unmatched to any gene: 9. Germline assignment: CDR1 LNHDA and CDR2 SQIVND (reference sequence). The CDR3 spans 16 residues. This chain's CDR3 is CASSKAGTGAGYEQYF. The CDR3 nucleotides are TGTGCCAGTAGTAAGGCCGGGACAGGGGCGGGCTACGAGCAGTACTTC.

This clone showed up just once. The J gene is TRBJ1-1, the V gene TRBV30, with TRBD1 as a possible D gene (6 bases). The CDR3 extends over 13 amino acids. The germline V and J ends were trimmed by 5 bases and 0 bases, with 10 bases remaining between them. CDR1 and CDR2 (germline): GTSNPN, SVGIG (reference sequence). The CDR3 spells CAWAGQMNTEAFF. The CDR3 DNA sequence: TGTGCCTGGGCGGGACAAATGAACACTGAAGCTTTCTTT.

V usage is TRBV5-1 and J usage is TRBJ2-6, with TRBD2 as a possible D gene (5 bases). The V end was cut by 4 bases, the J end by 3 bases, with 14 bases between. This CDR3 comprises 16 residues. From germline, CDR1 is SGHRS and CDR2 YFSETQ. Here the CDR3 DNA reads TGCGCCAGCAGCCTACACCCGGCGGGTGGGGCCAACGTCCTGACTTTC. Its translation: CASSLHPAGGANVLTF. Looking up the rest from reference TRBV5-1 and TRBJ2-6 gives the full variable domain: KAGVTQTPRYLIKTRGQQVTLSCSPISGHRSVSWYQQTPGQGLQFLFEYFSETQRNKGNFPGRFSGRQFSNSRSEMNVSTLELGDSALYLCASSLHPAGGANVLTFGAGSRLTVL.

V is TRBV28 and J is TRBJ1-2, with no clear D. The germline V gene encodes CDR1 MDHEN and CDR2 SYDVKM. V was shortened by 8 bases and J by 4 bases, with 14 bases between the two germline ends. This CDR3 is built from 13 residues. The chain's CDR3 is CASLPLGLYGYTF. The CDR3 bases are TGTGCCAGCCTTCCTTTAGGACTCTATGGCTACACCTTC.

The genes are TRBV5-1 and TRBJ1-5, with D uncertain. The CDR3 has 15 residues. Trimming took off 0 bases at V and 2 bases at J, with 9 bases between the two ends. Germline CDR1 is SGHRS and CDR2 is YFSETQ. The CDR3 loop reads CASSLGVGGNQPQHF. CDR3 in DNA: TGCGCCAGCAGCTTGGGTGTGGGAGGCAATCAGCCCCAGCATTTT.

This clone was recorded only once. The chain combines TRBV30 with TRBJ1-5; D not resolved. This CDR3 spans 15 amino acids. V lost 2 bases to trimming and J lost 3 bases, with 14 bases between them. CDR1 and CDR2 (germline): GTSNPN, SVGIG (reference sequence). CDR3: CAWSYGGSNNQPQHF. The CDR3 DNA is TGTGCCTGGAGTTATGGAGGGTCAAACAATCAGCCCCAGCATTTT. Complete variable domain (other parts from reference TRBV30 and TRBJ1-5): SQTIHQWPATLVQPVGSPLSLECTVEGTSNPNLYWYRQAAGRGLQLLFYSVGIGQISSEVPQNLSASRPQDRQFILSSKKLLLSDSGFYLCAWSYGGSNNQPQHFGDGTRLSIL.

This chain connects TRBV13 to TRBJ1-1; D gene unclear. Trimming left V 1 base short and J 8 bases short, with 8 bases between. Germline V CDR1 and CDR2: PRHDT, FYEKMQ (reference sequence). The CDR3 has 12 residues. The CDR3 loop reads CASSLVTTEAFF. CDR3 coding DNA: TGTGCCAGCAGCTTAGTTACAACCGAAGCTTTCTTT. Full variable domain (remainder filled in from reference TRBV13 and TRBJ1-1): AAGVIQSPRHLIKEKRETATLKCYPIPRHDTVYWYQQGPGQDPQFLISFYEKMQSDKGSIPDRFSAQQFSDYHSELNMSSLELGDSALYFCASSLVTTEAFFGQGTRLTVV.

In the case of this clone: Compared with germline, one end of the junction differs, possibly owing to a read error. This rearrangement joins TRBV6-2 or TRBV6-3 to TRBJ2-4, with 12 bases identical to TRBD2. Germline V gene data show CDR1 as MNHEY and CDR2 as SVGEGT. The CDR3 loop spans 15 amino acids. The CDR3 region is CASSRLAGAQNIQYF. The CDR3, as DNA: TGTGCCAGCAGCCGACTAGCGGGAGCCCAAAACATTCAGTACTTC.

The table lists this clone with a count of one. The gene calls are TRBV5-6 and TRBJ1-1; D is unclear. There are 16 residues in the CDR3. In germline, CDR1 is SGHDT, CDR2 YYEEEE. Trimming pared 5 bases from V and 3 bases from J, leaving 20 bases between. The CDR3 sequence is CASRDRTAPRDTEAFF. The CDR3 coding sequence is TGTGCCAGCAGGGACCGGACGGCCCCGAGGGACACTGAAGCTTTCTTT.